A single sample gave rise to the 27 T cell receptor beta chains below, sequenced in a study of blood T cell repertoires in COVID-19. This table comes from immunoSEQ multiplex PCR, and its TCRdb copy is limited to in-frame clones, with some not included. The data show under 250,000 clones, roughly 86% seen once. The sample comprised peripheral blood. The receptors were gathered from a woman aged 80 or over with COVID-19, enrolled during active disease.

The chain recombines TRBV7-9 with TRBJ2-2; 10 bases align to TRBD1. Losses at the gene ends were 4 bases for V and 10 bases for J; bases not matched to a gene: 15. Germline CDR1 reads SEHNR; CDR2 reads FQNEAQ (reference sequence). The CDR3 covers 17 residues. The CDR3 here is CASSSGRTGGRGEELFF. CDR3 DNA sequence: TGTGCCAGCAGCTCCGGCAGGACAGGGGGTAGAGGAGAGGAGCTGTTTTTT.

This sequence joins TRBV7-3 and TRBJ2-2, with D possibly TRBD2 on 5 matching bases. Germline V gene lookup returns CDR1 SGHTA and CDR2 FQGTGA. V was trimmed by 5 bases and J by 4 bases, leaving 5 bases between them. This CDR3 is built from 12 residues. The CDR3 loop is CASSRGTGELFF. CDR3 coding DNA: TGTGCCAGCAGCCGGGGCACCGGGGAGCTGTTTTTT.

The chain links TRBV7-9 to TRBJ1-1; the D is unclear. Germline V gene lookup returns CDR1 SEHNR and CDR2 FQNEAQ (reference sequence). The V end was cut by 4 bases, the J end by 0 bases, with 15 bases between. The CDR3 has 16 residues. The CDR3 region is CASSYLTTNMNTEAFF. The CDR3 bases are TGTGCCAGCAGCTACCTCACGACAAACATGAACACTGAAGCTTTCTTT. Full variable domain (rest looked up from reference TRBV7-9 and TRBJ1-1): DTGVSQNPRHKITKRGQNVTFRCDPISEHNRLYWYRQTLGQGPEFLTYFQNEAQLEKSRLLSDRFSAERPKGSFSTLEIQRTEQGDSAMYLCASSYLTTNMNTEAFFGQGTRLTVV.

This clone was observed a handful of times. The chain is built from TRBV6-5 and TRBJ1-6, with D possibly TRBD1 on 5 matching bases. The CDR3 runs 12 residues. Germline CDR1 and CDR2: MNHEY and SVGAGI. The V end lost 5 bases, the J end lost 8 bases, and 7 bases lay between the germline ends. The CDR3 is CASSPQDSPLHF. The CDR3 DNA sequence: TGTGCCAGCAGTCCACAGGATTCACCCCTCCACTTT.

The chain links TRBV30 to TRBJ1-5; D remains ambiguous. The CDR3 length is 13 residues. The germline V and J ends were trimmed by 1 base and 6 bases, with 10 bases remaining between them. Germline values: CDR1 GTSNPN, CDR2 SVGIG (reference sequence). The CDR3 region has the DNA TGTGCCTGGAGTGCCCTGTGGAGTCAGCCCCAGCATTTT. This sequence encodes CAWSALWSQPQHF.

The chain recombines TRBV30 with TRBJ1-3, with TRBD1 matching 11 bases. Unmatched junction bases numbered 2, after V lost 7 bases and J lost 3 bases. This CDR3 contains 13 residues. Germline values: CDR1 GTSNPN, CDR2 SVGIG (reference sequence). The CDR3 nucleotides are TGTGCCTCGGACAGGGGGCGTGGAAACACCATATATTTT. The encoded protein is CASDRGRGNTIYF.

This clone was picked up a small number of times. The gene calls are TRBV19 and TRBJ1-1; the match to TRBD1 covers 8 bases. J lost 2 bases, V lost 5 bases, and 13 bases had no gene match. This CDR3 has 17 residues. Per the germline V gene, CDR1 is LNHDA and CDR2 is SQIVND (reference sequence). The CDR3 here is CASSLGQGRGENTEAFF. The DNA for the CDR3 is TGTGCCAGTAGTCTCGGACAGGGAAGGGGAGAAAACACTGAAGCTTTCTTT. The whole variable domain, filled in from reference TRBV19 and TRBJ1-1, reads DGGITQSPKYLFRKEGQNVTLSCEQNLNHDAMYWYRQDPGQGLRLIYYSQIVNDFQKGDIAEGYSVSREKKESFPLTVTSAQKNPTAFYLCASSLGQGRGENTEAFFGQGTRLTVV.

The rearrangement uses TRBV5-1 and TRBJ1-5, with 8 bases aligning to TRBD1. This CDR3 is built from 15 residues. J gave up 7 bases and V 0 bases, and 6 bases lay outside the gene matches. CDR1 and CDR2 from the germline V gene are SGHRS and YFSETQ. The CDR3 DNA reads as TGCGCCAGCAGCTTGGTTCCAGGGGGCGAGCAGCCCCAGCATTTT. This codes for CASSLVPGGEQPQHF.

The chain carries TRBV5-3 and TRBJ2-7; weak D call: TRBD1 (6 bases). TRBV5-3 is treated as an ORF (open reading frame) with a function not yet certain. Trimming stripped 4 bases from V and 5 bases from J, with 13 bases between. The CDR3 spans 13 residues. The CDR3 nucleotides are TGTGCCAGAAGCCACGGGGACAATCACGAGCAGTACTTC. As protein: CARSHGDNHEQYF.

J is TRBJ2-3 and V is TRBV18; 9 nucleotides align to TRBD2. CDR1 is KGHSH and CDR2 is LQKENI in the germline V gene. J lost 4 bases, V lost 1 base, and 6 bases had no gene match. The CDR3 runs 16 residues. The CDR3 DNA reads TGTGCCAGCTCACCACGTGGCGGGGGGGCGGCAGATACGCAGTATTTT. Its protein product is CASSPRGGGAADTQYF.

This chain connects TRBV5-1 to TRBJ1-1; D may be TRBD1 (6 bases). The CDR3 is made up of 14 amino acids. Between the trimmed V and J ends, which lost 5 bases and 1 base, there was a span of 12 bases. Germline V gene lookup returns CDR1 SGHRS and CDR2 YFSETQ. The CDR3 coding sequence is TGCGCCAGCAGGCCCGGACAGACGAACACTGAAGCTTTCTTT. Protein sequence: CASRPGQTNTEAFF.

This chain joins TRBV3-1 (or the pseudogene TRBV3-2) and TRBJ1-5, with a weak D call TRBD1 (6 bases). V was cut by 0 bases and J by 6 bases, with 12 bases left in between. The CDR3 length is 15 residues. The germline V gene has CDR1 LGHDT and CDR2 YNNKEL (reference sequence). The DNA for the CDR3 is TGTGCCAGCAGCCAAGATCCAGGGGCGGGTCAGCCCCAGCATTTT. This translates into CASSQDPGAGQPQHF.

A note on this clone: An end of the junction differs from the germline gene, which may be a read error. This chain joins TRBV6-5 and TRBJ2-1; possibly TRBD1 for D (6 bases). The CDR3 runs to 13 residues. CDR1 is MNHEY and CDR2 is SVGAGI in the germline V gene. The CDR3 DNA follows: TGTGCCAGCAGTTCCCGACAGGCCGACCCCGGGGTCTTC. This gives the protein CASSSRQADPGVF.

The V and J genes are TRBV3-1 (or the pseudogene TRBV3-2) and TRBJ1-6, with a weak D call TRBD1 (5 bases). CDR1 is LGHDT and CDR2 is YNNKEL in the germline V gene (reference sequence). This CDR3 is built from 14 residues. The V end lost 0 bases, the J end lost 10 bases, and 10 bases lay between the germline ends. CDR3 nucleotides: TGTGCCAGCAGCCAAGATCGGGGGAAATCACCCCTCCACTTT. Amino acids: CASSQDRGKSPLHF.

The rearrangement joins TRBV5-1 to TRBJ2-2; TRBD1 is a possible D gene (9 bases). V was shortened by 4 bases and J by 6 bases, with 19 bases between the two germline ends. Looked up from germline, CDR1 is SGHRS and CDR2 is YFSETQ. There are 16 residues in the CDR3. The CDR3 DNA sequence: TGCGCCAGCAGCCCGGGGGGGACAGGGTCGTCCGGGGAGCTGTTTTTT. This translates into CASSPGGTGSSGELFF.

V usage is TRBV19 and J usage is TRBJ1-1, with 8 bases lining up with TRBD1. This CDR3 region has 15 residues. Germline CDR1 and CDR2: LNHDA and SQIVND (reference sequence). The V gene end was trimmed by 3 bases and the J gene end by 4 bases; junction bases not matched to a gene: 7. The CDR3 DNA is TGTGCCAGTAGTATGGGCAGGGGGCGAGGCACTGAAGCTTTCTTT. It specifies CASSMGRGRGTEAFF.

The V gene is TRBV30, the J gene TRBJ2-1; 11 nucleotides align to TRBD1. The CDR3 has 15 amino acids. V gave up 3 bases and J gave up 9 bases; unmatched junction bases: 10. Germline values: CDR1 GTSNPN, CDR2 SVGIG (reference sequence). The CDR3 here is CAWSRGQGGSSEQFF. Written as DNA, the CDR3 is TGTGCCTGGAGCCGGGGACAGGGGGGAAGTAGTGAGCAGTTCTTC.

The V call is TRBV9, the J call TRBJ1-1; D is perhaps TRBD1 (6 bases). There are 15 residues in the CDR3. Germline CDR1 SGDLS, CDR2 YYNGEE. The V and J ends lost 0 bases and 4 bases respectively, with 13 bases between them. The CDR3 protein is CASSVGGRGGTEAFF. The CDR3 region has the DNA TGTGCCAGCAGCGTAGGGGGTCGAGGGGGCACTGAAGCTTTCTTT.

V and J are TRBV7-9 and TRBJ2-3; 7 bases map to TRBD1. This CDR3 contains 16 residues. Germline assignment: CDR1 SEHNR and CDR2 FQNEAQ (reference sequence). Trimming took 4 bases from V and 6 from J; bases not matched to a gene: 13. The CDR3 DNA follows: TGTGCCAGCAGCTCGCCCGGGACAGCCCAAACGGATACGCAGTATTTT. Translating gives CASSSPGTAQTDTQYF.

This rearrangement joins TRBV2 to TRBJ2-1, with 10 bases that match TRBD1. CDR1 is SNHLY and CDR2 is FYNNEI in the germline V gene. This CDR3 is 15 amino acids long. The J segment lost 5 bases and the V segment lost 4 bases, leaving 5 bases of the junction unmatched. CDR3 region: CASSADRGGNNEQFF. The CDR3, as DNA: TGTGCCAGCAGTGCGGACAGGGGGGGTAACAATGAGCAGTTCTTC. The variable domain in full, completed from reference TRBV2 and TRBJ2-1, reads EPEVTQTPSHQVTQMGQEVILRCVPISNHLYFYWYRQILGQKVEFLVSFYNNEISEKSEIFDDQFSVERPDGSNFTLKIRSTKLEDSAMYFCASSADRGGNNEQFFGPGTRLTVL.

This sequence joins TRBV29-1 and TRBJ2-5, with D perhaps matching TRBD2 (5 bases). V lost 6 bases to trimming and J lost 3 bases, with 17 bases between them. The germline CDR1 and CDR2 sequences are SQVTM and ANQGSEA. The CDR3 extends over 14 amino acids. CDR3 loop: CSVGMGAREETQYF. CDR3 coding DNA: TGCAGCGTGGGGATGGGAGCCCGTGAAGAGACCCAGTACTTC.

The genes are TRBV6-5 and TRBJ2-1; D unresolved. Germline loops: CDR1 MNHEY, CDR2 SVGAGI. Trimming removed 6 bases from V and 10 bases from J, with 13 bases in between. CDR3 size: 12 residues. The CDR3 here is CASSPGVREQFF. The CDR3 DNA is TGTGCCAGCAGCCCCGGCGTGAGGGAGCAGTTCTTC.

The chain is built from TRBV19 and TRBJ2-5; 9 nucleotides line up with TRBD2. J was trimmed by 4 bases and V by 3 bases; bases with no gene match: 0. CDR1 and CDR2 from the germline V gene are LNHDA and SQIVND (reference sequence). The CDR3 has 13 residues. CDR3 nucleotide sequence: TGTGCCAGTAGTATGGGACTAGCAGAGACCCAGTACTTC. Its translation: CASSMGLAETQYF.

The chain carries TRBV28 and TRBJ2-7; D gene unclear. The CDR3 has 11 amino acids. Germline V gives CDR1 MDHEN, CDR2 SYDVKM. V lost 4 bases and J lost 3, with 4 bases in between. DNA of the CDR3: TGTGCCAGCAGTTCTAACTACGAGCAGTACTTC. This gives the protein CASSSNYEQYF.

CDR3 bases: TGTGCCACCCGAACGACAGGAATGAACACTGAAGCTTTCTTT. This gives the protein CATRTTGMNTEAFF. The V and J genes are TRBV24-1 and TRBJ1-1; D may be TRBD1 (6 bases). The CDR3 sequence is 14 residues long. Trimming took off 9 bases at V and 0 bases at J, with 13 bases between the two ends. CDR1 is KGHDR, CDR2 SFDVKD, per germline.

The CDR3 region has the DNA TGTGCCAGTAGTTCCGGACAGGGAGGCAATCAGCCCCAGCATTTT. Residues: CASSSGQGGNQPQHF. The chain is built from TRBV19 and TRBJ1-5; 8 positions match TRBD1. This CDR3 comprises 15 residues. Germline V lookup: CDR1 LNHDA, CDR2 SQIVND (reference sequence). V shed 5 bases, J shed 2 bases, and the junction held 5 bases outside the gene matches.

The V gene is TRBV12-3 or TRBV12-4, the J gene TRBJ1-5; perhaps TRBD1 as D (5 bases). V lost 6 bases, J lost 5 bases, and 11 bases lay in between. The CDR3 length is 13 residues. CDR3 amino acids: CASSSGLHQPQHF. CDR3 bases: TGTGCCAGCAGCTCGGGACTCCATCAGCCCCAGCATTTT.